A selection of T cell receptor beta chains follows, all from one sample in a study of T-cell reconstitution after alpha-beta-depleted transplantation in children. TCRdb re-called the PCR reads with MiXCR, one entry per CDR3 protein. The sample holds about 440,000 distinct CDR3 sequences, approximately 42% seen once. The input for sequencing was PBMCs, taken before TCRalphabeta/CD19-depleted stem cell transplant. These TCRs come from a girl aged 2 to 9 with aplastic anemia, due to receive a stem cell transplant. Each CDR3 is given with its conserved first and last residue. The D gene is left open where the match is weak. The size entry is marked missing in some rows and otherwise reads once, few, many or a size class.

d_gene: .
v_gene: TRBV12-3/TRBV12-4
j_gene: TRBJ2-1
abundance: .
CDR3nt: TGTGCCAGCACCGTAGTCGACTCCTACAATGAGCAGTTCTTC
CDR3aa: CASTVVDSYNEQFF

d_gene: TRBD2
v_gene: TRBV29-1
j_gene: TRBJ2-7
abundance: .
CDR3nt: TGCAGCGCACTGGGGGGGACTAGCGGGACCCGCTACGAGCAGTACTTC
CDR3aa: CSALGGTSGTRYEQYF

d_gene: .
v_gene: TRBV12-3/TRBV12-4
j_gene: TRBJ1-4
abundance: many
CDR3nt: TGTGCCAGCAGTGTTCAGGGGTTAACTAATGAAAAACTGTTTTTT
CDR3aa: CASSVQGLTNEKLFF

d_gene: .
v_gene: TRBV25-1
j_gene: TRBJ1-3
abundance: .
CDR3nt: TGTGCCAGCAGCATAAGCTCTGGAAACACCATATATTTT
CDR3aa: CASSISSGNTIYF

d_gene: .
v_gene: TRBV20-1
j_gene: TRBJ1-2
abundance: .
CDR3nt: TGCAGTGCTAGTCCCGGGGCCTTCTATGGCTACACCTTC
CDR3aa: CSASPGAFYGYTF

d_gene: TRBD1
v_gene: TRBV7-2
j_gene: TRBJ2-7
abundance: .
CDR3nt: TGTGCCGGCAGCCGTACGGACAGGGGTACCTACGAGCAGTACTTC
CDR3aa: CAGSRTDRGTYEQYF

d_gene: .
v_gene: TRBV7-3
j_gene: TRBJ2-1
abundance: .
CDR3nt: TGTGCCAGCAGCTTATCTATCCGGGGCGGGGACAATGAGCAGTTCTTC
CDR3aa: CASSLSIRGGDNEQFF

d_gene: TRBD1
v_gene: TRBV4-2
j_gene: TRBJ1-5
abundance: .
CDR3nt: TGTGCCAGCAGCCACCTGACAGGGGAACAGCCCCAGCATTTT
CDR3aa: CASSHLTGEQPQHF

d_gene: TRBD2
v_gene: TRBV20-1
j_gene: TRBJ2-3
abundance: few
CDR3nt: TGCAGTGCCGAGACTAGCTCCATTCCAGATACGCAGTATTTT
CDR3aa: CSAETSSIPDTQYF

d_gene: .
v_gene: TRBV12-3/TRBV12-4
j_gene: TRBJ1-2
abundance: many
CDR3nt: TGTGCCAGCACCCTGGGGCTTGGCTACACCTTC
CDR3aa: CASTLGLGYTF

d_gene: .
v_gene: TRBV7-6
j_gene: TRBJ1-5
abundance: .
CDR3nt: TGTGCCAGCAGCAAAGGAGAGAATCAGCCCCAGCATTTT
CDR3aa: CASSKGENQPQHF